What follows describes a single T cell receptor beta chain. The antigen is undetermined. The data derive from a study of T cells expressing NK-cell markers. In the study overall: Obtained from sorted CD3+CD56+NKG2C+, CD3+CD56+NKG2C- and CD3+CD56-NKG2C+ T cells were the TCR beta repertoires. The study sequenced eight donors, seven HCMV-seropositive and one seronegative. Whole-study findings and limits: Clones of NKG2C+ T cells that had expanded were of unclear HCMV specificity. In four donors, these clonotypes also led the CD3+CD56-NKG2C+ fraction.

One entry per CDR3 protein, without DNA, is what TCRdb gives after re-calling the 5' RACE reads. The table lists 250,000 to 300,000 distinct CDR3 sequences. The origin of this receptor is a man between 18 and 35 years old in good health. Sequencing input: blood T cells: a sorted CD56 or NKG2C T cell subset, CD4+ or CD8+ T cells, or bulk PBMC T cells (not recorded which).

This CDR3 reads CASSEQGWYGYTF. The chain recombines TRBV6-1 with TRBJ1-2; TCRdb's D gene call, TRBD1, goes unchecked for lack of DNA. The germline V gene encodes CDR1 MNHNS and CDR2 SASEGT. The CDR3 runs to 13 residues.